This T cell receptor (beta chain) was obtained from a study of blood T cell repertoires in COVID-19. Profiled with immunoSEQ multiplex PCR; TCRdb holds only in-frame clones, not every one. The repertoire holds 150,000 to 200,000 clones, roughly 86% seen once, with 0.99% in the top ten. This CDR3 contains 12 residues. Germline lookup yields CDR1 SQVTM and CDR2 ANQGSEA. V was pared by 5 bases and J by 3 bases, with 10 bases between. This TCR derives from a young man with acute or convalescent COVID-19. The chain links TRBV29-1 to TRBJ1-2; maybe TRBD1 (6 bases). The sample taken for sequencing was peripheral blood. CDR3 sequence: CSVPQGYYGYTF. In DNA form, the CDR3 reads TGCAGCGTTCCACAGGGTTACTATGGCTACACCTTC.